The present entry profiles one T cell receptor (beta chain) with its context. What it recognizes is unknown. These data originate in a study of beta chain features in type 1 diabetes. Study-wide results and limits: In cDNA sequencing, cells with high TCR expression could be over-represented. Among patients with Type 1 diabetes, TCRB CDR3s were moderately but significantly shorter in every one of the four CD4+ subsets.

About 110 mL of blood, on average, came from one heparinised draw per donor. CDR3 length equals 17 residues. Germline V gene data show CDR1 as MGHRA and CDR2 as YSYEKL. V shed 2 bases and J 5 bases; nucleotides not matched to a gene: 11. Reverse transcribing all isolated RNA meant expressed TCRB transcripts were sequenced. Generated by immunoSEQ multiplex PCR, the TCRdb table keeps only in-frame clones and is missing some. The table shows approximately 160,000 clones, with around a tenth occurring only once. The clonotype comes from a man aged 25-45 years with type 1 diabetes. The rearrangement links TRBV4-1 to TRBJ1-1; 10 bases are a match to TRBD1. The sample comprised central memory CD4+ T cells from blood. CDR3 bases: TGCGCCAGCAGCCAAACAAGGAACCGGGACAGGGGAACTGAAGCTTTCTTT. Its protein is CASSQTRNRDRGTEAFF.